The entry below gives a single TCR beta chain sequence along with its context. Measured with immunoSEQ multiplex PCR; TCRdb has only the in-frame clones, and not every one. The data hold around 250,000 clones, with less than 90% observed a single time. The entry originates in a study of blood T cell repertoires in COVID-19. About the study: Both acute and convalescent COVID-19 samples were obtained from the United States, Italy and Spain. Sources were T cells, B-cell-depleted T cells, or PBMCs; the material itself was cDNA or gDNA.

Sequencing was carried out using peripheral blood. This receptor was taken from a man aged 55 to 70 who had recovered from COVID-19.

In DNA, the CDR3 is TGTGCCAGCAGCTTGGGGCAGGGCAACTATGGCTACACCTTC. It is translated as CASSLGQGNYGYTF. J is TRBJ1-2 and V is TRBV5-4; weak D call: TRBD1 (5 bases). V dropped 0 bases and J dropped 2 bases, with 8 bases sitting between them. This CDR3 is 14 amino acids long. Germline CDR1 and CDR2: SGHNT and YYREEE (reference sequence). Full variable domain (missing parts from reference TRBV5-4 and TRBJ1-2): ETGVTQSPTHLIKTRGQQVTLRCSSQSGHNTVSWYQQALGQGPQFIFQYYREEENGRGNFPPRFSGLQFPNYSSELNVNALELDDSALYLCASSLGQGNYGYTFGSGTRLTVV.